This entry lists 5 T cell receptor beta chains sequenced from one sample in a study of read filtering for tumor transcriptome and immune sequencing. The library was built from roughly 400 ng RNA with molecular barcoded adaptors for alpha/delta and beta/gamma chains. TCRdb reanalysed the reads using MiXCR and keeps one entry per CDR3 protein. Of about 40,000 distinct CDR3 sequences listed, 10% to 15% are singletons. Sequenced: a population of CD138-negative cells sorted from bone marrow. The receptors were sampled from a donor at least 40 years old with multiple myeloma.

This clonotype showed up just once. A far bigger clonotype differs at one base, so this is likely a read error. This chain connects TRBV5-8 to TRBJ2-3; TRBD1 might be the D (5 bases). The assigned J gene may be wrong: the sequence end matches TRBJ1-5 better. Germline CDR1 is SGHTS and CDR2 is YDEGEE. This CDR3 spans 13 amino acids. The CDR3 DNA follows: TGTGCCAGCAGCGTGGATGGGGGAGGTACGCAGCATTTT. Residues: CASSVDGGGTQHF.

This clonotype was recorded once. A much larger clone lies a single base off, so this may be a read error. The chain is built from TRBV7-9 and TRBJ2-5, with 9 positions matching TRBD2. The germline V gene has CDR1 SEHNR and CDR2 FQNEAQ (reference sequence). The CDR3 loop spans 16 amino acids. The CDR3 bases are TGTGCCAGCAGCTTAGCTCCAGCGGGAGGTCAAGAGACCCAGTGCTTC. Its protein is CASSLAPAGGQETQCF.

This clonotype was seen ten or more times. The chain combines TRBV4-1 with TRBJ1-1, with a possible D match to TRBD1 (5 bases). The germline V gene encodes CDR1 MGHRA and CDR2 YSYEKL. The length of the CDR3 is 15 residues. V lost 1 base and J 7 bases, leaving 16 bases between the germline ends. CDR3 in amino acids: CASSQGRAPQGEAFF. CDR3 nucleotides: TGCGCCAGCAGCCAAGGGAGGGCTCCGCAGGGTGAAGCTTTCTTT.

Of note for this clonotype: A much larger clone sits a single nucleotide away, making a read error possible. This chain connects TRBV21-1 to TRBJ2-7. TRBV21-1 is deemed a pseudogene. There are 15 residues in the CDR3. CDR3 residues: CASSKDPAAVDERYF. The CDR3 DNA sequence: TGTGCCAGCAGCAAAGATCCGGCGGCCGTCGACGAGCGGTACTTC.

This clonotype was observed many times. The chain recombines TRBV20-1 with TRBJ2-2, with D possibly matching TRBD2 (6 bases). The CDR3 has 15 residues. CDR1 and CDR2 from the germline V gene are DFQATT and SNEGSKA (reference sequence). The V end was cut by 5 bases, the J end by 5 bases, with 18 bases between. The CDR3 nucleotides read TGCAGTGCTCCCGAAGGGTCCGGAGGGACCGGGGAGCTGTTTTTT. Protein: CSAPEGSGGTGELFF.